This T cell receptor beta chain was documented in a study of cytomegalovirus exposure and HLA in healthy donors. This PCR relied on a set of 60 Vbeta primers and 13 Jbeta primers. Measured with immunoSEQ multiplex PCR; TCRdb has only the in-frame clones, and not every one. In the table there are 150,000 to 200,000 clones, around 77% of which are singletons. Trimming removed 0 bases at V and 4 bases at J, with 18 bases between. The CDR3 loop spans 17 amino acids. Germline V CDR1 and CDR2: LGHNA, YNFKEQ. This clone has a single count. What was sequenced was PBMCs. This chain joins TRBV4-2 and TRBJ2-5, with unresolved D. The sequence was obtained from a woman aged 45-59 years in good health and CMV-seropositive. DNA of the CDR3: TGTGCCAGCAGCCAAGAATCGAGCTGGGCTGTTCGAGAGACCCAGTACTTC. This gives the protein CASSQESSWAVRETQYF.